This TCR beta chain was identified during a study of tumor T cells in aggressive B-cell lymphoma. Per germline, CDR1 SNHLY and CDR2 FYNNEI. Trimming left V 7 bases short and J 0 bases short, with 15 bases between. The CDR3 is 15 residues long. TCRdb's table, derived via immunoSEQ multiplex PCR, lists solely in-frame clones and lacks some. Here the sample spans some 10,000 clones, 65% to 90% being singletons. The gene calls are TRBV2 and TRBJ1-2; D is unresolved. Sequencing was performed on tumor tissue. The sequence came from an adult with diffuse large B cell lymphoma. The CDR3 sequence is CASKEGPPANYGYTF. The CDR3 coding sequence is TGTGCCAGCAAGGAGGGTCCTCCAGCTAACTATGGCTACACCTTC.